This T cell receptor (beta chain) stems from a study of T cells after yellow fever vaccination. Study-wide results and caveats: In FACS-sorted repertoires, abundant clonotypes from the bulk population could appear as contaminants.

The CDR3 is 16 residues long. The ends lost 6 bases at V and 5 bases at J; junction bases unmatched: 15. CDR1 and CDR2 (germline): SGHTA, FQGNSA. TCRdb called the 5' RACE reads again in MiXCR, with one record for every CDR3 protein. The table includes 300,000 to 350,000 distinct CDR3 sequences, 9.5% to 12% detected once. A remark on this clonotype: Antigen unknown.

The rearrangement uses TRBV7-2 and TRBJ2-7, with 8 bases fitting TRBD1. The receptor was derived from a man aged 18 to 35 who received the YFV17D yellow fever vaccine. This material consisted of CD4+ T cells sorted from PBMCs, taken 45 days after the yellow fever booster vaccination. The DNA for the CDR3 is TGTGCCAGCAGAAACCCGTACCGACAGGGGTCCCACGAGCAGTACTTC. Its translation: CASRNPYRQGSHEQYF.